Listed here are 23 T cell receptor beta chains from one sample, sequenced in a study of blood T cell repertoires in COVID-19. The repertoire was sequenced with immunoSEQ multiplex PCR; TCRdb's copy has only in-frame clones and lacks some. This sample has 250,000 to 350,000 clones, with 88% found just once. What was sequenced was peripheral blood. The origin of the receptors is a woman aged 30 to 39 with COVID-19, enrolled during active disease.

The CDR3 loop is CASRTDQGLGETQYF. CDR3 DNA: TGTGCCAGTAGAACCGACCAGGGGCTCGGAGAGACCCAGTACTTC. The gene calls are TRBV19 and TRBJ2-5; perhaps TRBD1 as D (6 bases). The V gene lost 6 bases and the J gene lost 4 bases, with 18 bases spanning the gap. The CDR3 totals 15 residues. Germline V gene lookup returns CDR1 LNHDA and CDR2 SQIVND (reference sequence).

J is TRBJ2-7 and V is TRBV2; D is unresolved. Germline values: CDR1 SNHLY, CDR2 FYNNEI. Trimming took off 2 bases at V and 1 base at J, with 6 bases between the two ends. The CDR3 is 13 amino acids. The CDR3 nucleotides are TGTGCCAGCAGTGAATCGGTATCCTACGAGCAGTACTTC. Its protein is CASSESVSYEQYF. The full variable domain, in which reference TRBV2 and TRBJ2-7 provide the parts outside the CDR3, is EPEVTQTPSHQVTQMGQEVILRCVPISNHLYFYWYRQILGQKVEFLVSFYNNEISEKSEIFDDQFSVERPDGSNFTLKIRSTKLEDSAMYFCASSESVSYEQYFGPGTRLTVT.

V gene TRBV24-1 combines with J gene TRBJ2-7; 10 bases fit TRBD2. V lost 7 bases to trimming and J lost 2 bases; unmatched junction nucleotides: 1. Germline CDR1 KGHDR, CDR2 SFDVKD. CDR3 size: 13 residues. In DNA, the CDR3 is TGTGCCACCAGAAGCGGGAGGGCCTACGAGCAGTACTTC. Amino acids: CATRSGRAYEQYF.

The rearrangement links TRBV2 to TRBJ1-2; 10 bases line up with TRBD1. Losses at the gene ends were 6 bases for V and 7 bases for J; bases not matched to a gene: 11. This CDR3 has 15 amino acids. CDR1 and CDR2 (germline): SNHLY, FYNNEI. The CDR3 DNA follows: TGTGCCAGCAGCCGAACCCCGGGACAGGGGTTTGGCTACACCTTC. This translates into CASSRTPGQGFGYTF.

The chain employs TRBV6-5 and TRBJ2-1; 12 bases are a match to TRBD1. Germline loops: CDR1 MNHEY, CDR2 SVGAGI. V shed 6 bases, J shed 9 bases, and the junction held 6 bases outside the gene matches. The CDR3 runs 14 residues. CDR3 loop: CASSWDRGQVEQFF. CDR3 in DNA: TGTGCCAGCAGCTGGGACAGGGGGCAGGTTGAGCAGTTCTTC.

This chain joins TRBV27 and TRBJ2-7; 8 positions agree with TRBD1. Germline CDR1 MNHEY, CDR2 SMNVEV (reference sequence). CDR3 size: 16 residues. The trim removed 6 bases at V and 2 bases at J, leaving 12 bases unmatched. The CDR3 nucleotides read TGTGCCAGCAGCCCGAGGCGGGACAGGATGACCTACGAGCAGTACTTC. It encodes CASSPRRDRMTYEQYF.

The table lists this clone with a count of one. This CDR3 is also generated by other DNA sequences in the sample. The genes are TRBV30 and TRBJ1-2, with D possibly matching TRBD1 (5 bases). The germline V and J ends were trimmed by 0 bases and 8 bases, with 7 bases remaining between them. CDR1 and CDR2 (germline): GTSNPN, SVGIG (reference sequence). The CDR3 loop spans 11 amino acids. The CDR3 nucleotides are TGTGCCTGGAGTGTAAGGGGCGGCTACACCTTC. Translating it yields CAWSVRGGYTF.

The chain employs TRBV6-5 and TRBJ1-2; 11 bases match TRBD1. Per the germline V gene, CDR1 is MNHEY and CDR2 is SVGAGI. This CDR3 contains 15 residues. Trimming removed 6 bases from V and 4 bases from J; junction bases left unmatched: 7. CDR3 sequence (DNA): TGTGCCAGCAGCCCACCCGGGACAGGGGGCTATGGCTACACCTTC. It is translated as CASSPPGTGGYGYTF.

The rearrangement uses TRBV5-6 and TRBJ2-1; TRBD2 matches at 10 bases. Per the germline V gene, CDR1 is SGHDT and CDR2 is YYEEEE. J was trimmed by 3 bases and V by 4 bases; bases with no gene match: 4. The length of the CDR3 is 15 residues. As DNA, the CDR3 is TGTGCCAGCAGCCCGCGGACTAGCGGCTACAATGAGCAGTTCTTC. This gives the protein CASSPRTSGYNEQFF.

J is TRBJ2-3 and V is TRBV6-2 or TRBV6-3, with no clear D. This CDR3 spans 12 amino acids. Per the germline V gene, CDR1 is MNHEY and CDR2 is SVGEGT. Trimming cost V 0 bases and J 12 bases, with 10 bases left between them. This CDR3 reads CASSYSSGRQYF. The DNA for the CDR3 is TGTGCCAGCAGTTACTCATCAGGCCGCCAGTATTTT.

This chain links TRBV12-3 or TRBV12-4 with TRBJ2-7; D is uncertain. Trimming stripped 1 base from V and 1 base from J, with 5 bases between. The CDR3 loop spans 13 amino acids. This CDR3 is CASSLGTSYEQYF. CDR3 nucleotide sequence: TGTGCCAGCAGTTTAGGCACTTCCTACGAGCAGTACTTC.

This clone was seen only a few times. This chain joins TRBV19 and TRBJ1-5; TRBD1 aligns across 8 bases. The length of the CDR3 is 16 residues. V lost 5 bases, J lost 1 base, and 7 bases stayed unmatched. CDR1 and CDR2 from the germline V gene are LNHDA and SQIVND (reference sequence). Written as DNA, the CDR3 is TGTGCCAGTAGTCCCGGACAGGGTTCGAGCAATCAGCCCCAGCATTTT. As protein: CASSPGQGSSNQPQHF.

The chain recombines TRBV30 with TRBJ1-1; D gene ambiguous. The CDR3 has 12 residues. Germline lookup yields CDR1 GTSNPN and CDR2 SVGIG (reference sequence). The ends were cut back, 0 bases at V and 11 bases at J, with 13 bases in the middle. The CDR3 DNA reads as TGTGCCTGGAGTGTGGCATCTCGGCGGGCTTTCTTT. Translated: CAWSVASRRAFF.

The chain recombines TRBV6-2 or TRBV6-3 with TRBJ2-1; TRBD2 matches 13 bases. The CDR3 loop spans 19 amino acids. Germline values: CDR1 MNHEY, CDR2 SVGEGT. V lost 6 bases and J lost 4; bases outside the gene matches: 15. Here the CDR3 reads CASSFGLAGAPLEYNEQFF. CDR3 coding DNA: TGTGCCAGCAGCTTCGGACTAGCGGGAGCCCCTTTGGAATACAATGAGCAGTTCTTC.

The chain has TRBV29-1 and TRBJ1-1; D is uncertain. Germline V gives CDR1 SQVTM, CDR2 ANQGSEA. The V gene lost 5 bases and the J gene lost 8 bases, with 12 bases spanning the gap. The CDR3 spans 11 residues. CDR3 nucleotides: TGCAGCGTTTATACTCCGACAGAAGCTTTCTTT. Translating it yields CSVYTPTEAFF.

The chain recombines TRBV28 with TRBJ2-1; 8 nucleotides line up with TRBD2. This CDR3 region has 17 residues. V lost 4 bases to trimming and J lost 0 bases; unmatched junction nucleotides: 8. Germline CDR1 and CDR2: MDHEN and SYDVKM. The CDR3 region is CASSSLTSAGSYNEQFF. CDR3 sequence (DNA): TGTGCCAGCAGTTCCCTGACTAGCGCAGGCTCCTACAATGAGCAGTTCTTC.

Turning to this clone: The sample holds other DNA sequences that translate to the same CDR3. Written as DNA, the CDR3 is TGTGCCAGCAGCCCAGGACTAGACAATGAGCAGTTCTTC. It yields the protein CASSPGLDNEQFF. The gene calls are TRBV7-3 and TRBJ2-1; 7 bases are a match to TRBD2. The V segment lost 5 bases and the J segment 5 bases; nucleotides outside the gene matches: 3. The CDR3 consists of 13 residues. From germline, CDR1 is SGHTA and CDR2 FQGTGA.

This chain joins TRBV27 and TRBJ2-5, with a weak D call TRBD1 (5 bases). The CDR3 is 14 amino acids. Germline CDR1 reads MNHEY; CDR2 reads SMNVEV (reference sequence). V dropped 4 bases and J dropped 1 base, with 10 bases sitting between them. CDR3 sequence (DNA): TGTGCCAGCAGTTCTCGACAGAGCCAAGAGACCCAGTACTTC. It specifies CASSSRQSQETQYF.

The chain links TRBV27 to TRBJ1-5; D is unresolved. The germline CDR1 and CDR2 sequences are MNHEY and SMNVEV (reference sequence). V lost 6 bases and J lost 0, with 9 bases in between. This CDR3 is built from 14 residues. This chain's CDR3 is CASRQRDSNQPQHF. The CDR3 DNA reads TGTGCCAGCAGACAGAGAGATAGCAATCAGCCCCAGCATTTT.

The chain joins TRBV5-6 to TRBJ1-4, with 8 positions matching TRBD1. J was trimmed by 8 bases and V by 3 bases; bases with no gene match: 6. CDR3 length equals 14 residues. Germline V lookup: CDR1 SGHDT, CDR2 YYEEEE. The CDR3 DNA follows: TGTGCCAGCAGCTCCGGGACAGGAATCGAAAAACTGTTTTTT. It is translated as CASSSGTGIEKLFF.

This clone occurred a few times. The chain joins TRBV18 to TRBJ2-3; tentative D call: TRBD1 (5 bases). V lost 1 base to trimming and J lost 4 bases, with 9 bases between them. Looked up from germline, CDR1 is KGHSH and CDR2 is LQKENI. The CDR3 spans 14 residues. CDR3 bases: TGTGCCAGCTCACCACAGGGGAAAGCAGATACGCAGTATTTT. The encoded protein is CASSPQGKADTQYF. Using reference TRBV18 and TRBJ2-3 for the parts outside the CDR3, the full variable domain is NAGVMQNPRHLVRRRGQEARLRCSPMKGHSHVYWYRQLPEEGLKFMVYLQKENIIDESGMPKERFSAEFPKEGPSILRIQQVVRGDSAAYFCASSPQGKADTQYFGPGTRLTVL.

CDR3 coding DNA: TGTGCCAGCAGGCGGGGGTTTGAGCAGTTCTTC. Translated, it gives CASRRGFEQFF. The chain combines TRBV27 with TRBJ2-1, with 7 bases aligning to TRBD2. J lost 9 bases, V lost 6 bases, and 2 bases had no gene match. Germline V gives CDR1 MNHEY, CDR2 SMNVEV (reference sequence). The CDR3 consists of 11 residues.

The chain employs TRBV19 and TRBJ2-1; TRBD2 matches 12 bases. There are 15 residues in the CDR3. Unmatched junction bases numbered 2, after V lost 1 base and J lost 7 bases. Germline V lookup: CDR1 LNHDA, CDR2 SQIVND (reference sequence). The CDR3 sequence is CASSIGLAGVNEQFF. The CDR3 DNA reads TGTGCCAGTAGTATAGGACTAGCGGGAGTTAATGAGCAGTTCTTC.